What follows describes a single T cell receptor beta chain. Its matching antigen is unknown. This entry belongs to a study of PD-L1 blockade in urothelial cancer. Germline V gene sequence: CDR1 SGHRS, CDR2 YFSETQ. The CDR3 sequence is 14 residues long. V gave up 4 bases and J gave up 6 bases; unmatched junction bases: 6. Method: immunoSEQ multiplex PCR; TCRdb's copy keeps in-frame clones and lacks some. The table records approximately 25,000 clones, roughly 84% of them present only once. The time point is: peripheral blood 6 weeks after treatment start. Whole-study results and caveats: Durable-benefit patients had greater expansion of tumor-associated blood clones at 3 weeks.

The chain has TRBV5-1 and TRBJ2-2; 7 bases map to TRBD1. This receptor was identified in a man aged 65-85 years with urothelial cancer. The input for sequencing was PBMCs, taken around atezolizumab (anti-PD-L1) treatment. In DNA, the CDR3 is TGCGCCAGCAGCGAGCACAGGGGTCCCGGGGAGCTGTTTTTT. This codes for CASSEHRGPGELFF.